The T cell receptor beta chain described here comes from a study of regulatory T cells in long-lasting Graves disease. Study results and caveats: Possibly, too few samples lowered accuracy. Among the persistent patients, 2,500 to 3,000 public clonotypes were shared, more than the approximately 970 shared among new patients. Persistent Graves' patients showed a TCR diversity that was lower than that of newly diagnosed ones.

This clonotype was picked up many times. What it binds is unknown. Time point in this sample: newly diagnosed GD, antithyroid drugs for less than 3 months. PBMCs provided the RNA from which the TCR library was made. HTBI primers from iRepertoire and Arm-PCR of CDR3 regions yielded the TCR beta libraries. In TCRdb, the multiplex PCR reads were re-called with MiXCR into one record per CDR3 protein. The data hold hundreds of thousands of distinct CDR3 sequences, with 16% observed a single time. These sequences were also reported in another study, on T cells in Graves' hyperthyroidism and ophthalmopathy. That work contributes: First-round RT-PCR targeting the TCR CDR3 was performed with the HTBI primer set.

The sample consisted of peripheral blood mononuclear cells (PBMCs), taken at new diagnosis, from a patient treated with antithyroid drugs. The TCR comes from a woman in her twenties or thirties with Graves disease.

The CDR3 region is CSADRGLGANTEAFF. The DNA for the CDR3 is TGCAGTGCGGACAGGGGGCTGGGAGCTAACACTGAAGCTTTCTTT. The chain has TRBV20-1 and TRBJ1-1; 11 bases are shared with TRBD1. The CDR3 totals 15 residues. Germline loops: CDR1 DFQATT, CDR2 SNEGSKA (reference sequence). Trimming took 6 bases from V and 2 from J; bases not matched to a gene: 8.